What follows is one TCR beta chain and its context. CDR1 and CDR2 (germline): DFQATT, SNEGSKA (reference sequence). The V and J ends lost 4 bases and 7 bases respectively, with 7 bases between them. The CDR3 extends over 10 amino acids. The record originates from a study of PD-L1 blockade in urothelial cancer. The protocol was immunoSEQ multiplex PCR, while the TCRdb copy is restricted to in-frame clones and leaves out a portion. This table holds around 40,000 clones, 65% to 85% found once. This chain uses TRBV20-1 with TRBJ1-1; no clear D gene. The source was PBMCs, collected around atezolizumab (anti-PD-L1) treatment. The receptor comes from a man aged 55-75 years with urothelial cancer. The CDR3 region is CSAIAREAFF. The CDR3 bases are TGCAGTGCTATAGCCCGTGAAGCTTTCTTT.